This T cell receptor (beta chain) was sequenced in a study of blood T cells in healthy people across ages. Donor samples were obtained from healthy Caucasian individuals from Russia, aged 6 to 90. Regarding this clonotype: Its antigen is still unknown.

Sample-barcoded 5' priming and a J-beta primer mix drove a second PCR of roughly 7 to 11 cycles. From the 5' RACE reads, TCRdb called clonotypes with MiXCR, one entry per CDR3 protein. The table has hundreds of thousands of distinct CDR3 sequences, 24% seen once. The ends lost 5 bases at V and 6 bases at J; junction bases unmatched: 9. CDR1 and CDR2 from the germline V gene are SQVTM and ANQGSEA. This CDR3 is 14 amino acids long. General study points: It was not possible, with unsorted PBMCs, to conclusively compare naive and antigen-experienced cells. Calculation of diversity from one million T cells yielded estimates considered to be underestimates. A roughly linear fall in TCR beta diversity per million T cells was seen with increasing age.

These data were also filed under a second study, of T cells of mothers and their children.

The sample comprised blood. The source is a boy younger than 18 in good health. The chain couples TRBV29-1 to TRBJ2-7; TRBD2 aligns across 11 bases. The CDR3 sequence: CSVRPSGRLGEQYF. The CDR3 DNA follows: TGCAGCGTTAGGCCTAGCGGGAGGTTGGGCGAGCAGTACTTC.